The 18 T cell receptor beta chains in this list originate from one sample, sequenced in a study of cytomegalovirus exposure and HLA in healthy donors. Both 60 Vbeta primers and 13 Jbeta primers went into the PCR. This table comes from immunoSEQ multiplex PCR, and its TCRdb copy is limited to in-frame clones, with some not included. This sample has about 160,000 clones, with roughly 83% found just once. The source material was PBMCs. The receptors shown here come from a woman younger than 35 in good health and CMV-seronegative.

Here the CDR3 reads CASSQSGTFRSGNTIYF. The CDR3 DNA is TGTGCCAGCTCACAATCCGGGACATTTCGCTCTGGAAACACCATATATTTT. The genes are TRBV18 and TRBJ1-3; D possibly corresponds to TRBD1 (6 bases). Trimming left V 4 bases short and J 0 bases short, with 16 bases between. From germline, CDR1 is KGHSH and CDR2 LQKENI. The CDR3 extends over 17 amino acids.

This chain connects TRBV4-2 to TRBJ1-1, with D possibly matching TRBD1 (6 bases). The germline V and J ends were trimmed by 1 base and 4 bases, with 7 bases remaining between them. The CDR3 has 13 residues. The germline CDR1 and CDR2 sequences are LGHNA and YNFKEQ. The CDR3 here is CASSQGQVTEAFF. The CDR3 DNA reads as TGTGCCAGCAGCCAAGGACAGGTCACTGAAGCTTTCTTT.

The J gene is TRBJ1-5, the V gene TRBV27, with TRBD1 matching 7 bases. This CDR3 has 15 residues. The trim removed 6 bases at V and 7 bases at J, leaving 12 bases unmatched. The germline gives CDR1 MNHEY, CDR2 SMNVEV (reference sequence). The CDR3 loop is CASRRAAGGYQPQHF. The CDR3 nucleotides read TGTGCCAGCAGGCGGGCTGCAGGGGGTTACCAGCCCCAGCATTTT.

The CDR3 nucleotides are TGTGCCAGCAGTGAGCCAGGTTATCAGCCCCAGCATTTT. Translating it yields CASSEPGYQPQHF. V and J are TRBV6-1 and TRBJ1-5; D unresolved. CDR1 is MNHNS and CDR2 is SASEGT in the germline V gene. Trimming removed 3 bases at V and 5 bases at J, with 8 bases between. The CDR3 is 13 amino acids.

The V gene is TRBV28, the J gene TRBJ2-7; 9 positions match TRBD1. Per the germline V gene, CDR1 is MDHEN and CDR2 is SYDVKM. With 5 bases clipped from V and 6 bases from J, the junction kept 11 bases outside the gene matches. This CDR3 has 15 residues. CDR3 DNA sequence: TGTGCCAGCAGTGCAACCGGGACAGGGAGGCGCGAGCAGTACTTC. It translates to CASSATGTGRREQYF.

The chain uses TRBV5-5 and TRBJ1-1, with D perhaps TRBD1 (5 bases). V shed 1 base and J shed 3 bases, with 10 bases lying between them. Germline CDR1 is SGHKS and CDR2 is YYEKEE (reference sequence). The CDR3 has 14 residues. For the CDR3, the DNA is TGTGCCAGCAGCTTGTGGGGGGAGGACACTGAAGCTTTCTTT. The encoded protein is CASSLWGEDTEAFF.

The gene calls are TRBV5-1 and TRBJ1-1; 7 bases map to TRBD1. CDR3 size: 15 residues. Per the germline V gene, CDR1 is SGHRS and CDR2 is YFSETQ. Losses at the gene ends were 2 bases for V and 1 base for J; bases not matched to a gene: 5. The CDR3 is CASSFGSGGNTEAFF. CDR3 in DNA: TGCGCCAGCAGCTTCGGGTCAGGGGGGAACACTGAAGCTTTCTTT. The full variable domain, its missing parts supplied by reference TRBV5-1 and TRBJ1-1, is KAGVTQTPRYLIKTRGQQVTLSCSPISGHRSVSWYQQTPGQGLQFLFEYFSETQRNKGNFPGRFSGRQFSNSRSEMNVSTLELGDSALYLCASSFGSGGNTEAFFGQGTRLTVV.

The rearrangement uses TRBV6-5 and TRBJ1-6; TRBD1 might be the D (5 bases). Trimming took off 6 bases at V and 9 bases at J, with 9 bases between the two ends. The CDR3 has 12 residues. The V gene's germline CDR1 is MNHEY and CDR2 SVGAGI. The CDR3: CASRQGISPLHF. The CDR3 coding sequence is TGTGCCAGCAGGCAGGGCATTTCACCCCTCCACTTT.

This clone was counted a few times. The chain carries TRBV5-1 and TRBJ2-5, with 10 bases that match TRBD2. This CDR3 has 14 amino acids. V was clipped by 0 bases and J by 4 bases; unmatched bases: 0. Germline V lookup: CDR1 SGHRS, CDR2 YFSETQ. The CDR3 sequence: CASSLGTSGETQYF. In DNA, the CDR3 is TGCGCCAGCAGCTTGGGGACTAGCGGAGAGACCCAGTACTTC.

This clone was counted between two and nine times. The CDR3 DNA sequence: TGTGCCAGCAGCAAAGAGGGCAGGGTACCTAATGGCTACACCTTC. Encoded protein: CASSKEGRVPNGYTF. This chain connects TRBV21-1 to TRBJ1-2; TRBD1 reflects the table's D call only, with no check against the DNA. TRBV21-1 is annotated as a pseudogene. The CDR3 spans 15 residues.

This clone has a single count. This chain links TRBV6-1 with TRBJ2-1; 9 nucleotides line up with TRBD1. The J segment lost 3 bases and the V segment lost 4 bases, leaving 4 bases of the junction unmatched. This CDR3 spans 15 amino acids. CDR1 and CDR2 from the germline V gene are MNHNS and SASEGT. The CDR3 spells CASSAGQGFYNEQFF. The CDR3, as DNA: TGTGCCAGCAGTGCGGGACAGGGTTTCTACAATGAGCAGTTCTTC.

In DNA, the CDR3 is TGTGCCTGGAGTGTAGGGGCAGGGCGATACGAGCAGTACTTC. It specifies CAWSVGAGRYEQYF. This chain joins TRBV30 and TRBJ2-7, with D possibly matching TRBD1 (5 bases). Deletions cut 0 bases from V and 4 bases from J, with 13 bases between. Germline lookup yields CDR1 GTSNPN and CDR2 SVGIG (reference sequence). The CDR3 loop spans 14 amino acids.

The V call is TRBV4-1, the J call TRBJ2-7; TRBD2 is a possible D gene (5 bases). V lost 1 base and J 3 bases, leaving 13 bases between the germline ends. CDR3 length: 15 amino acids. Germline loops: CDR1 MGHRA, CDR2 YSYEKL. DNA for the CDR3: TGCGCCAGCAGCCAAGTTGAGGGATCCCTCTACGAGCAGTACTTC. Amino acids: CASSQVEGSLYEQYF.

The rearrangement joins TRBV18 to TRBJ1-1; the D gene is possibly TRBD1 (5 bases). The germline CDR1 and CDR2 sequences are KGHSH and LQKENI. The CDR3 extends over 15 amino acids. V gave up 1 base and J gave up 0 bases, with 9 bases separating them. As DNA, the CDR3 is TGTGCCAGCTCACCACGGGGGGAGGTGAACACTGAAGCTTTCTTT. The encoded protein is CASSPRGEVNTEAFF.

The CDR3 coding sequence is TGTGCCAGCAGCTTTAGCGGGGGACCTCCCCACGAGCAGTACTTC. It specifies CASSFSGGPPHEQYF. The chain joins TRBV5-4 to TRBJ2-7; TRBD2 agrees at 9 bases. Germline V CDR1 and CDR2: SGHNT, YYREEE (reference sequence). The V segment lost 2 bases and the J segment 5 bases; nucleotides outside the gene matches: 8. CDR3 size: 15 residues.

V is TRBV30 and J is TRBJ1-6; TRBD1 might be the D (5 bases). Germline V CDR1 and CDR2: GTSNPN, SVGIG (reference sequence). This CDR3 is built from 14 residues. The CDR3 spells CAGGTRVMDSPLHF. CDR3 in DNA: TGTGCTGGGGGGACCAGGGTGATGGATTCACCCCTCCACTTT. The full variable domain, its missing parts supplied by reference TRBV30 and TRBJ1-6, is SQTIHQWPATLVQPVGSPLSLECTVEGTSNPNLYWYRQAAGRGLQLLFYSVGIGQISSEVPQNLSASRPQDRQFILSSKKLLLSDSGFYLCAGGTRVMDSPLHFGNGTRLTVT.

The rearrangement links TRBV10-1 to TRBJ2-7; D possibly corresponds to TRBD1 (6 bases). The CDR3 contains 13 residues. V was trimmed by 6 bases and J by 2 bases, leaving 11 bases between them. Germline V gene lookup returns CDR1 WNHNN and CDR2 SYGVQD (reference sequence). This CDR3 is CASRGDKTYEQYF. In DNA, the CDR3 is TGCGCCAGCAGGGGGGACAAGACCTACGAGCAGTACTTC.

The chain combines TRBV19 with TRBJ1-1, with D possibly being TRBD1 (6 bases). From germline, CDR1 is LNHDA and CDR2 SQIVND (reference sequence). V lost 5 bases to trimming and J lost 5 bases, with 15 bases between them. This CDR3 spans 14 amino acids. The CDR3 coding sequence is TGTGCCAGTAGTCCGCGAAGGGGGGGGACTGAAGCTTTCTTT. Protein product: CASSPRRGGTEAFF. The full variable domain, in which reference TRBV19 and TRBJ1-1 provide the parts outside the CDR3, is DGGITQSPKYLFRKEGQNVTLSCEQNLNHDAMYWYRQDPGQGLRLIYYSQIVNDFQKGDIAEGYSVSREKKESFPLTVTSAQKNPTAFYLCASSPRRGGTEAFFGQGTRLTVV.